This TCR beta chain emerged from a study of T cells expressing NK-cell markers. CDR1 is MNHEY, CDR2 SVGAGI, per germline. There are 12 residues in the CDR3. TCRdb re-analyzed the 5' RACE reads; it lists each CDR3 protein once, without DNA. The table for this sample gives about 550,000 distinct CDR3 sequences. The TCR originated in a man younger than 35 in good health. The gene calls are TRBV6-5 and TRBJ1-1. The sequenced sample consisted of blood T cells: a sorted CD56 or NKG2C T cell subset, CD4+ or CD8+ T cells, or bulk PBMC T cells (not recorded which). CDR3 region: CASGESRYSAFF.